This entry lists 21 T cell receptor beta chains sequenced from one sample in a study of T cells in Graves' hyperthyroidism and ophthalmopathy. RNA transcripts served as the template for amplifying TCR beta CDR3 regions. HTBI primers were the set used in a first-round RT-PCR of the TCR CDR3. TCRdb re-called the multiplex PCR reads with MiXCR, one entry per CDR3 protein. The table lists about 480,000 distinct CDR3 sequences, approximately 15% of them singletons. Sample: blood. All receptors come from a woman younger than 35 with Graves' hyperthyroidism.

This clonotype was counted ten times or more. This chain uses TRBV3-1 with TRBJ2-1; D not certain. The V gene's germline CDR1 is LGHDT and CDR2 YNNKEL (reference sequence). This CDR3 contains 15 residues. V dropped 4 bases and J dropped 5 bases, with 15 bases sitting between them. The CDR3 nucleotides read TGTGCCAGCAGCCCCCCCCAAGCATCCAACAATGAGCAGTTCTTC. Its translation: CASSPPQASNNEQFF.

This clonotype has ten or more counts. CDR3 residues: CATSDVTGELFF. The DNA of the CDR3 is TGTGCCACCAGTGACGTCACCGGGGAGCTGTTTTTT. This chain joins TRBV24-1 and TRBJ2-2; D is unclear. The germline CDR1 and CDR2 sequences are KGHDR and SFDVKD. The CDR3 is 12 residues long. Trimming removed 4 bases from V and 4 bases from J, with 3 bases in between.

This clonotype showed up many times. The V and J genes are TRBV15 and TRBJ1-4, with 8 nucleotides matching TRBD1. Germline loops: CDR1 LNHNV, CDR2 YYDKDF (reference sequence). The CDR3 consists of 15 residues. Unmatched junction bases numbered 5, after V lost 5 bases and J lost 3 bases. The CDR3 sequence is CATSVQGAANEKLFF. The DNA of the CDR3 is TGTGCCACCAGCGTCCAGGGGGCAGCTAATGAAAAACTGTTTTTT.

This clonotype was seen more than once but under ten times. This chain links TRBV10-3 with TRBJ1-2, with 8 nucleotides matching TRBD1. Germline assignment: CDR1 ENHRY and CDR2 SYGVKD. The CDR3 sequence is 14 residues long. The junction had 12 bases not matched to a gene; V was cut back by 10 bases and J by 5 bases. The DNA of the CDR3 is TGTGCCACCTTCCTGGACAGGGTTGGTTATGGCTACACCTTC. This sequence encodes CATFLDRVGYGYTF.

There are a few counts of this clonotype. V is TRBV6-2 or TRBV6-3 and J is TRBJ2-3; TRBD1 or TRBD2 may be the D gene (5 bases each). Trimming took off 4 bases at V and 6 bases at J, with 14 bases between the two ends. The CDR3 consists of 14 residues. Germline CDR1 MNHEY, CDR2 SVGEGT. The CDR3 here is CASSFSLGPDTQYF. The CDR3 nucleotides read TGTGCCAGCAGTTTTTCCCTGGGACCGGATACGCAGTATTTT.

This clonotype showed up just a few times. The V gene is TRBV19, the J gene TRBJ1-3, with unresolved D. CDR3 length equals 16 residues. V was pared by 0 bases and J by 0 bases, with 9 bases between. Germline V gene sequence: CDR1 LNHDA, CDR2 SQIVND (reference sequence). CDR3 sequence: CASSIDWKSSGNTIYF. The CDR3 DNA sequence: TGTGCCAGTAGTATAGATTGGAAAAGCTCTGGAAACACCATATATTTT.

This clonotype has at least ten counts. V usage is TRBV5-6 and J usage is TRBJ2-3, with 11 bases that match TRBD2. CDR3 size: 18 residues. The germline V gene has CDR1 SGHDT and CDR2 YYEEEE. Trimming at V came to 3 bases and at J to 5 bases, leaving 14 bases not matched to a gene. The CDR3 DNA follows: TGTGCCAGCAGCTGGACTGTAGCGGGAGGGCCGAGAGGAGATACGCAGTATTTT. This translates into CASSWTVAGGPRGDTQYF.

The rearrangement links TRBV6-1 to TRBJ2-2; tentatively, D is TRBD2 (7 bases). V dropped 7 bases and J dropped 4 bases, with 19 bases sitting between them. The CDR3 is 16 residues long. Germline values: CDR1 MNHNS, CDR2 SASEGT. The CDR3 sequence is CASIGISRGATGELFF. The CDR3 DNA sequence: TGTGCCAGCATTGGTATATCTCGGGGGGCCACCGGGGAGCTGTTTTTT.

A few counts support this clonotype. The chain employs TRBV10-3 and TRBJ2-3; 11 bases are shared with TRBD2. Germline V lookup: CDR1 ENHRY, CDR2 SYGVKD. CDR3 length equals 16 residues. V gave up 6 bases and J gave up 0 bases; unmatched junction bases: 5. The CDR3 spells CAIRGTSGTSTDTQYF. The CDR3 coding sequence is TGTGCCATCAGGGGGACTAGCGGAACTAGCACAGATACGCAGTATTTT.

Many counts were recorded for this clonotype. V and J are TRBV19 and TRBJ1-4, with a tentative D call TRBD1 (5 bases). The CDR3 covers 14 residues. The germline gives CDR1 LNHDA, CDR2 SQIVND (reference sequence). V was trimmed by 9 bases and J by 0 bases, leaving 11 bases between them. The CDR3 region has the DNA TGTGCCAGCCGGATACAGGCAACTAATGAAAAACTGTTTTTT. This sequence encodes CASRIQATNEKLFF.

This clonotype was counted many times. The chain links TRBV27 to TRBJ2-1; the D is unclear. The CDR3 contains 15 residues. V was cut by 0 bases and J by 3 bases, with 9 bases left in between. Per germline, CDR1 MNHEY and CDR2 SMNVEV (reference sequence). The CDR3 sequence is CASSLSGEGYNEQFF. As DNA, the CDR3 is TGTGCCAGCAGTTTATCCGGTGAAGGCTACAATGAGCAGTTCTTC.

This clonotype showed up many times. DNA for the CDR3: TGTGCCACCGGGCTCTACAATGAGCAGTTCTTC. Translated, it gives CATGLYNEQFF. This sequence joins TRBV24-1 and TRBJ2-1; D is uncertain. The CDR3 spans 11 residues. The germline gives CDR1 KGHDR, CDR2 SFDVKD. Trimming left V 9 bases short and J 3 bases short, with 5 bases between.

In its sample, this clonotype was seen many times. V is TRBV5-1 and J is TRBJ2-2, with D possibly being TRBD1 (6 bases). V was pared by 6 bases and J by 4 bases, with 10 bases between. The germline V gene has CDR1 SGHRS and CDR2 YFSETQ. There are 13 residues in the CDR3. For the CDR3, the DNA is TGCGCCAGCATGTCACAGGGCACCGGGGAGCTGTTTTTT. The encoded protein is CASMSQGTGELFF. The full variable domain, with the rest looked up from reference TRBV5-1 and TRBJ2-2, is KAGVTQTPRYLIKTRGQQVTLSCSPISGHRSVSWYQQTPGQGLQFLFEYFSETQRNKGNFPGRFSGRQFSNSRSEMNVSTLELGDSALYLCASMSQGTGELFFGEGSRLTVL.

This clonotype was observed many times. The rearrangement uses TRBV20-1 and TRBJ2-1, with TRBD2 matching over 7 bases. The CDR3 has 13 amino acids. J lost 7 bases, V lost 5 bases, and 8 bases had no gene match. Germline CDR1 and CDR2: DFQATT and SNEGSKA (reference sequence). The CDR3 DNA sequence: TGCAGTGCTGGGGGGAGGGCCCTGAATGAGCAGTTCTTC. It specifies CSAGGRALNEQFF.

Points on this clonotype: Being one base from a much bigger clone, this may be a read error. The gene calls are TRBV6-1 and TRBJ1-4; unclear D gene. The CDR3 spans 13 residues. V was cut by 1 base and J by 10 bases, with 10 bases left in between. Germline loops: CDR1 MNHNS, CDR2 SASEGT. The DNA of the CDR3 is TGTGCCAGCAGTGAAGGCCCCGAGGGAAAACTGTTTTTT. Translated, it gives CASSEGPEGKLFF.

The CDR3 loop reads CASSRQGWVNEQFF. In DNA form, the CDR3 reads TGTGCCAGCAGCAGACAGGGATGGGTCAATGAGCAGTTCTTC. The chain links TRBV11-3 to TRBJ2-1, with 7 positions matching TRBD1. From germline, CDR1 is SGHNT and CDR2 YENEEA. The CDR3 runs 14 residues. Germline trimming cut 5 bases from V and 6 bases from J; bases unmatched to any gene: 7. Combining the CDR3 with reference TRBV11-3 and TRBJ2-1 gives the whole variable domain EAGVVQSPRYKIIEKKQPVAFWCNPISGHNTLYWYLQNLGQGPELLIRYENEEAVDDSQLPKDRFSAERLKGVDSTLKIQPAELGDSAVYLCASSRQGWVNEQFFGPGTRLTVL.

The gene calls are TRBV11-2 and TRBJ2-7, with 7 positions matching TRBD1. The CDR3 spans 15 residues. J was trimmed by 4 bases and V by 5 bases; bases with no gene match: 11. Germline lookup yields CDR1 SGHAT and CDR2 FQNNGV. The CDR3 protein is CASSPGTDLRYEQYF. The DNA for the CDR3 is TGTGCCAGCAGCCCAGGGACAGATTTGAGGTACGAGCAGTACTTC.

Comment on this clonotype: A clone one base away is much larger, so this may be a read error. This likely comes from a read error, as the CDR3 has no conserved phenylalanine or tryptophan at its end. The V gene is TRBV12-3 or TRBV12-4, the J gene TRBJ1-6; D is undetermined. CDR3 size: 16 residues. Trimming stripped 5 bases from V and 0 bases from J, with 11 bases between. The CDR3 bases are TGTGCCAGCAGTCCATCAGTTAGCTCCTATAATTCACCCCTCCACCTT. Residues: CASSPSVSSYNSPLHL.

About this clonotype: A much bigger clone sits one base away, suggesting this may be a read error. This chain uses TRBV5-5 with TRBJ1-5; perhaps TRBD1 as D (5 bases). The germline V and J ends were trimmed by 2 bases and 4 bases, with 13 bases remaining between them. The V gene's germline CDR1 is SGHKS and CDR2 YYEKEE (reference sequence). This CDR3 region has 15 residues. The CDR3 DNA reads TGTGCCAGCAGCTTAGGGGCACCTCGTAATCAGCCCCAGCATTTT. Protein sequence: CASSLGAPRNQPQHF.

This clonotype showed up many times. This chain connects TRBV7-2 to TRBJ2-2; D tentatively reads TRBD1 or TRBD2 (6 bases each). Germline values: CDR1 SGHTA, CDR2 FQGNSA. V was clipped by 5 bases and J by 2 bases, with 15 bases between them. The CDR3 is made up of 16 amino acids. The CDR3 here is CASSRRGGLNTGELFF. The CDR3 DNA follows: TGTGCCAGCAGCCGCCGTGGGGGGCTTAACACCGGGGAGCTGTTTTTT. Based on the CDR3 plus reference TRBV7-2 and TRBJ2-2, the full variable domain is GAGVSQSPSNKVTEKGKDVELRCDPISGHTALYWYRQSLGQGLEFLIYFQGNSAPDKSGLPSDRFSAERTGGSVSTLTIQRTQQEDSAVYLCASSRRGGLNTGELFFGEGSRLTVL.

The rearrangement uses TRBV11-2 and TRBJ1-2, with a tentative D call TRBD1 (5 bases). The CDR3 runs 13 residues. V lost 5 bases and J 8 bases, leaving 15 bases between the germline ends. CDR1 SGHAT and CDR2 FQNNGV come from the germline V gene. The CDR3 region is CASSPWDLEGYTF. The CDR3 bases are TGTGCCAGCAGCCCGTGGGACCTAGAAGGCTACACCTTC.